This T cell receptor beta chain was identified in a study of blood T cell repertoires in COVID-19. The CDR3 spans 14 residues. CDR1 and CDR2 from the germline V gene are LNHDA and SQIVND (reference sequence). The V gene lost 5 bases and the J gene lost 5 bases, with 12 bases spanning the gap. In the study's own analysis: Nucleated cell number was recorded as an estimate derived from reference gene primer amplification. Assay used: immunoSEQ multiplex PCR; TCRdb lists only in-frame clones, some missing. From that table come the V and J calls and clone size; the DNA was used to work out D and trimming. This sample yields roughly 200,000 clones, of which 82% are seen a single time; about 11% belongs to the top ten.

Sample: PBMCs or T cells enriched from blood (not recorded which). The origin of this receptor is a middle-aged man who had recovered from COVID-19. V is TRBV19 and J is TRBJ2-2, with D maybe TRBD1 (6 bases). This chain's CDR3 is CASSFTGLTGELFF. In DNA, the CDR3 is TGTGCCAGTAGTTTTACAGGGTTAACCGGGGAGCTGTTTTTT. Combining the CDR3 with reference TRBV19 and TRBJ2-2 gives the whole variable domain DGGITQSPKYLFRKEGQNVTLSCEQNLNHDAMYWYRQDPGQGLRLIYYSQIVNDFQKGDIAEGYSVSREKKESFPLTVTSAQKNPTAFYLCASSFTGLTGELFFGEGSRLTVL.